This T cell receptor (beta chain) was captured in a study of cytomegalovirus exposure and HLA in healthy donors. Whole-study findings and limits: A previous analysis found most TCR beta V segments productive roughly 87% or roughly 30% of the time.

Comment on this clone: Its antigen is unknown.

PCR was performed using 60 Vbeta and 13 Jbeta primers. TCRdb's table, derived via immunoSEQ multiplex PCR, lists solely in-frame clones and lacks some. The sample holds hundreds of thousands of clones, 70% seen once. The CDR3 contains 14 residues. V shed 2 bases and J shed 1 base, with 8 bases lying between them. Germline lookup yields CDR1 KGHSH and CDR2 LQKENI. The chain recombines TRBV18 with TRBJ1-1; D is possibly TRBD1 (6 bases). This sequence originates from a middle-aged man in good health and CMV-seropositive. The sequenced sample consisted of PBMCs. CDR3 amino acids: CASSPTGTNTEAFF. Here the CDR3 DNA reads TGTGCCAGCTCACCAACAGGGACGAACACTGAAGCTTTCTTT.